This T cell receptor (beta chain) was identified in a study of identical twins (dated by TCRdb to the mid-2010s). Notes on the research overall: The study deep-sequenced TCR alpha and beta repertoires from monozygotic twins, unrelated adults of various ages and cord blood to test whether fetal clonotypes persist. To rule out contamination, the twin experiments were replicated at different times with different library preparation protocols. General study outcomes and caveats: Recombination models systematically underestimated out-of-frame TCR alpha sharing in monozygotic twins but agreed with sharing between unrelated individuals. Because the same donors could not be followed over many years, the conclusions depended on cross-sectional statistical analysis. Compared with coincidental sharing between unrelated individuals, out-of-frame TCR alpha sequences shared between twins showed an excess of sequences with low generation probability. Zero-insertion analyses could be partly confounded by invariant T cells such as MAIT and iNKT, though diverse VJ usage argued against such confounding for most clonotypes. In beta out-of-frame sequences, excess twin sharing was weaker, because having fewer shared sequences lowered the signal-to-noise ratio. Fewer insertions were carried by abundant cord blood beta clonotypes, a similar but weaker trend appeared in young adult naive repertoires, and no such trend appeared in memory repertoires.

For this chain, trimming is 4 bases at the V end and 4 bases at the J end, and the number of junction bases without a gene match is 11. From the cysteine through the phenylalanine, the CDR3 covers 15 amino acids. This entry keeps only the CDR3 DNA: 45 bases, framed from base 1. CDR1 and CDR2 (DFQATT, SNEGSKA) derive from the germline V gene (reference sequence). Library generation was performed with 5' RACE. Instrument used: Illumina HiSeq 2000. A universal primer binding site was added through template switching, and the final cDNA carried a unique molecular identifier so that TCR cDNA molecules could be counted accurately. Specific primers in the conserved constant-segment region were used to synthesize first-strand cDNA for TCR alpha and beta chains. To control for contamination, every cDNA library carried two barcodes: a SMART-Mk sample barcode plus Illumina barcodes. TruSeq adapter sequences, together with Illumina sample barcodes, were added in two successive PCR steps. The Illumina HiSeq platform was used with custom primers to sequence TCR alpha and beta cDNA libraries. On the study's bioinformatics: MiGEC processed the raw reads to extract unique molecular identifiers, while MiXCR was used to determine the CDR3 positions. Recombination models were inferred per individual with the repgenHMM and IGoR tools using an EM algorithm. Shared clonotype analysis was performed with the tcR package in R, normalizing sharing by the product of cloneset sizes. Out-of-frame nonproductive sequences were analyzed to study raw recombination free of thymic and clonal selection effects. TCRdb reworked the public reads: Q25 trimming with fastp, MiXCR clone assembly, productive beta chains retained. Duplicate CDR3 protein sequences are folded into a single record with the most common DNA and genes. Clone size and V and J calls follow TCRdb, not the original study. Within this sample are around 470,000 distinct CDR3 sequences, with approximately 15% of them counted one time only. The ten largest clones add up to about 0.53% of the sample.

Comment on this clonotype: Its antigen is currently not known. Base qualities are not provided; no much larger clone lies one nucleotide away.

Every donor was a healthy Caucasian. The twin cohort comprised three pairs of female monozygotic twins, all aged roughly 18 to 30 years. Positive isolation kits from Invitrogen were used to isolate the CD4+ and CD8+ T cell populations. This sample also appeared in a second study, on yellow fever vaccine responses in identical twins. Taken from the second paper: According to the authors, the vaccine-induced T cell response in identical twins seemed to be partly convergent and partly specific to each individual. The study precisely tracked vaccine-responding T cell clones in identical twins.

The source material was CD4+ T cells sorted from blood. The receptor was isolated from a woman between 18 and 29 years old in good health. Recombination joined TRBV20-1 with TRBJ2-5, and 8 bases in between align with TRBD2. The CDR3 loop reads CSAIAGGLRGETQYF. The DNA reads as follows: TGCAGTGCTATTGCGGGGGGCCTTCGGGGAGAGACCCAGTACTTC.